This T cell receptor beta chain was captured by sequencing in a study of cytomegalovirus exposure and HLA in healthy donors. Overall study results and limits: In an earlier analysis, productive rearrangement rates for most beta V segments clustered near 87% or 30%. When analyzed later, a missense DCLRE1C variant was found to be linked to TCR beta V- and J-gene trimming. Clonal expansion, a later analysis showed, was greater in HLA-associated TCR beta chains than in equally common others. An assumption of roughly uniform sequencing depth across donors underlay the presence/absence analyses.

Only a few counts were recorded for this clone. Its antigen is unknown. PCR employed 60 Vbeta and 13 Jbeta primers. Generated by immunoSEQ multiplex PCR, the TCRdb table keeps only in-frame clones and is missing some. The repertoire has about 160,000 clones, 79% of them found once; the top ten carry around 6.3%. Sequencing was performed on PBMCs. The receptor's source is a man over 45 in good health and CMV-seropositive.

As DNA, the CDR3 is TGTGCCAGCAGCTTACTGTTCCACGAGCAGTACTTC. Protein product: CASSLLFHEQYF. The rearrangement links TRBV11-2 to TRBJ2-7; D gene ambiguous. The V gene's germline CDR1 is SGHAT and CDR2 FQNNGV. CDR3 length: 12 amino acids. V was shortened by 2 bases and J by 5 bases, with 7 bases between the two germline ends.